The T cell receptor (beta chain) described here comes from a study of blood T cells in healthy people across ages. Study-wide results and limits: When set beside aged donors, long-lived donors presented more naive CD4+ cells and higher diversity.

This clonotype has ten or more counts. Its target is unknown. Trimming took 0 bases from V and 2 from J, leaving 11 bases between them. The CDR3 is made up of 15 amino acids. Per the germline V gene, CDR1 is MNHEY and CDR2 is SVGAGI. The use of a sample-barcoded 5' primer and a J-beta primer mix characterized a second PCR of 7 to 11 cycles. MiXCR was run by TCRdb on the 5' RACE reads, yielding one entry per CDR3 protein. The data contain 700,000 to 950,000 distinct CDR3 sequences, roughly 44% of them singletons. The chain carries TRBV6-5 and TRBJ2-7, with D possibly being TRBD1 (6 bases). Sequenced material: blood. This sequence was found in a woman aged 60 to 75 in good health. The CDR3 bases are TGTGCCAGCAGTTACTCATTTACAGGGCCCTACGAGCAGTACTTC. Residues: CASSYSFTGPYEQYF.